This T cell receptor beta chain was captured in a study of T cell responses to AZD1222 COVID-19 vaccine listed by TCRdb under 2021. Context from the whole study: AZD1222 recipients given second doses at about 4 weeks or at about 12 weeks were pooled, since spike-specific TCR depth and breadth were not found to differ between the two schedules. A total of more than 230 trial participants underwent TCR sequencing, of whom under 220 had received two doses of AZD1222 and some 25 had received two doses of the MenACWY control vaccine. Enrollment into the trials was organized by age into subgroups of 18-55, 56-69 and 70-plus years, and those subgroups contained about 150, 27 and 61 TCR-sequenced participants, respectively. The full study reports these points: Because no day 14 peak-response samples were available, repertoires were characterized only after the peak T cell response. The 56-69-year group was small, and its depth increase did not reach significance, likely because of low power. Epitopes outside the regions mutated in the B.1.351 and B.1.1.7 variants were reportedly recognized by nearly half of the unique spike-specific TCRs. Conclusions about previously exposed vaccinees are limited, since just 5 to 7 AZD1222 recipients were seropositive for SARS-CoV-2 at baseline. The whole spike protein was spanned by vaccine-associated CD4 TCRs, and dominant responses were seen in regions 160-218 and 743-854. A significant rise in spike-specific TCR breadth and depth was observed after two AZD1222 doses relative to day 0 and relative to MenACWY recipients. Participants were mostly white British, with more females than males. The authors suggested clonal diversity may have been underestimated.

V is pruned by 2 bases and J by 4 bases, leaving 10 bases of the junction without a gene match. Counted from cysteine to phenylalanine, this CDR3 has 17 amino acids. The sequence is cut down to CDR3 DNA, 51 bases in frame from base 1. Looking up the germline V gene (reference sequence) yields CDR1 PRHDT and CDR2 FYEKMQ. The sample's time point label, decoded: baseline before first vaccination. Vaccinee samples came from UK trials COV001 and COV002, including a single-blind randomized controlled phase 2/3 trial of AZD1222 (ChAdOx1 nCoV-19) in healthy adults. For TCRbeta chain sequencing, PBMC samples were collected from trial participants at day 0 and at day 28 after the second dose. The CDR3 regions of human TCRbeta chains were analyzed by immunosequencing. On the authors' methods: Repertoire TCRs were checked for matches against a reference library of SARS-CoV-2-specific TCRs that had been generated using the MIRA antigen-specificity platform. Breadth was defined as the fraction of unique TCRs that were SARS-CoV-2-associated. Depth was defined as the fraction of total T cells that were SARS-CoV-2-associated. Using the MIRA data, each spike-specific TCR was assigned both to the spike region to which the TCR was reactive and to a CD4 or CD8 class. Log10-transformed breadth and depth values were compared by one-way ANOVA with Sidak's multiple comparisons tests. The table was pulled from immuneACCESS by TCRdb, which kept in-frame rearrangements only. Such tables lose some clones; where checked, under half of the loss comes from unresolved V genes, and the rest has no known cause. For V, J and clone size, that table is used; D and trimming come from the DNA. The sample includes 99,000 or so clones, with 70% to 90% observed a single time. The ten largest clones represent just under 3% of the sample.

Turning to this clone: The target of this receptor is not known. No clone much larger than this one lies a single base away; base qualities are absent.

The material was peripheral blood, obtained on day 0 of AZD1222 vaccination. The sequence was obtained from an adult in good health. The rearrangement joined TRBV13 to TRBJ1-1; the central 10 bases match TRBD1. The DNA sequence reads TGTGCCAGCAGCTTATCGCTCGGGACAGGGGTTGGCACTGAAGCTTTCTTT. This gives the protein CASSLSLGTGVGTEAFF.